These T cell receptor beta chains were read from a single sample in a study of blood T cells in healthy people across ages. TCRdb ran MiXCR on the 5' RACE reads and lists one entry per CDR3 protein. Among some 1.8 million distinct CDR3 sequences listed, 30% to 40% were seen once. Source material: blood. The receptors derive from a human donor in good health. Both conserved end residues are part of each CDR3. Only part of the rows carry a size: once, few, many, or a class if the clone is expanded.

CDR3 protein: CASSSPWQAGAETQYF; V gene: TRBV7-2; clone size: NA
CDR3 protein: CASSLNTKYEQYF; V gene: TRBV12-3/TRBV12-4; clone size: NA
CDR3 protein: CSAPGQGTTEQYF; V gene: TRBV20-1; clone size: NA
CDR3 protein: CSSKDTPNYGYTF; V gene: TRBV29-1; clone size: once
CDR3 protein: CASSINRGSNQPQHF; V gene: TRBV6-1; clone size: NA
CDR3 protein: CASSYNREAFF; V gene: TRBV6-2/TRBV6-3; clone size: NA
CDR3 protein: CASSLAGVAETQYF; V gene: TRBV6-2/TRBV6-3; clone size: few
CDR3 protein: CSVEEPGQGTEAFF; V gene: TRBV29-1; clone size: few
CDR3 protein: CASSQDNPGLYEQYF; V gene: TRBV3-1; clone size: NA
CDR3 protein: CASLLRGGTGAYEQYF; V gene: TRBV6-6; clone size: NA
CDR3 protein: CVSSFWGVRNEQFF; V gene: TRBV5-6; clone size: NA
CDR3 protein: CATSDPRGGQYNEQFF; V gene: TRBV15; clone size: NA
CDR3 protein: CASSLIGALDTQYF; V gene: TRBV5-1; clone size: NA
CDR3 protein: CASRDVMDEQFF; V gene: TRBV7-6; clone size: few
CDR3 protein: CASSEARGWEQYF; V gene: TRBV6-1; clone size: NA
CDR3 protein: CASTSVGVKGTQYF; V gene: TRBV6-1; clone size: NA
CDR3 protein: CASSEGYRGRGRTEAFF; V gene: TRBV5-1; clone size: few
CDR3 protein: CASSLSSSGHNEQFF; V gene: TRBV27; clone size: NA
CDR3 protein: CASSFRVTDTQYF; V gene: TRBV7-2; clone size: NA
CDR3 protein: CASSLQRGGADTQYF; V gene: TRBV7-2; clone size: few
CDR3 protein: CASSHTETYEQFF; V gene: TRBV3-1; clone size: NA
CDR3 protein: CASGDGSALHGYTF; V gene: TRBV27; clone size: NA
CDR3 protein: CASSFPRYEQYF; V gene: TRBV12-3/TRBV12-4; clone size: NA
CDR3 protein: CATSRGQGKTDTQYF; V gene: TRBV7-2; clone size: few
CDR3 protein: CASSRNPGGDTQYF; V gene: TRBV4-2; clone size: NA
CDR3 protein: CASSQESGGEDNQETQYF; V gene: TRBV4-3; clone size: few
CDR3 protein: CASSLTERDNQPQHF; V gene: TRBV6-2/TRBV6-3; clone size: NA
CDR3 protein: CASSTQGTETQYF; V gene: TRBV6-5; clone size: few
CDR3 protein: CASSLGGSDWDEQYF; V gene: TRBV7-2; clone size: NA
CDR3 protein: CSATRTAKETQYF; V gene: TRBV20-1; clone size: NA
CDR3 protein: CASSAAQPGGAQNEQFF; V gene: TRBV7-6; clone size: few
CDR3 protein: CTSSHLGGEDEQYF; V gene: TRBV19; clone size: NA
CDR3 protein: CASSLSPTTSKYEQYF; V gene: TRBV7-3; clone size: NA
CDR3 protein: CASSMGRYTDTQYF; V gene: TRBV19; clone size: NA